Below are 17 T cell receptor beta chains sequenced from a single sample in a study of cytomegalovirus exposure and HLA in healthy donors. The PCR had 60 Vbeta and 13 Jbeta primers. Sequenced by immunoSEQ multiplex PCR; TCRdb stores in-frame clones only, minus some. The table has 100,000 to 150,000 clones, approximately 67% seen once; the top ten hold less than 2%. Sequenced input: PBMCs. Receptor source: a man younger than 35 in good health and CMV-seronegative.

The chain is built from TRBV4-2 and TRBJ2-1; 7 positions agree with TRBD2. Germline V gene data show CDR1 as LGHNA and CDR2 as YNFKEQ. Losses at the gene ends were 0 bases for V and 7 bases for J; bases not matched to a gene: 12. The CDR3 is made up of 17 amino acids. The CDR3 spells CASSQDLFLAGRNEQFF. CDR3 in DNA: TGTGCCAGCAGCCAAGATCTCTTTTTAGCGGGTAGGAATGAGCAGTTCTTC.

The rearrangement uses TRBV5-1 and TRBJ2-5; no clear D gene. Trimming pared 0 bases from V and 4 bases from J, leaving 10 bases between. Germline V gene lookup returns CDR1 SGHRS and CDR2 YFSETQ. This CDR3 comprises 14 residues. The CDR3 loop reads CASSLGLPGETQYF. The CDR3 bases are TGCGCCAGCAGCTTGGGTCTCCCGGGAGAGACCCAGTACTTC.

V is TRBV5-1 and J is TRBJ2-1, with 12 bases fitting TRBD2. The germline V gene has CDR1 SGHRS and CDR2 YFSETQ. The CDR3 is made up of 17 amino acids. J lost 3 bases, V lost 1 base, and 5 bases had no gene match. CDR3 DNA: TGCGCCAGCAGCTTGATCCGACTAGCGGGAGACTACAATGAGCAGTTCTTC. It translates to CASSLIRLAGDYNEQFF.

This clone has only a few counts. The chain links TRBV5-1 to TRBJ2-7; 7 bases line up with TRBD2. This CDR3 spans 13 amino acids. The V segment lost 5 bases and the J segment 9 bases; nucleotides outside the gene matches: 11. Germline-derived CDR1 and CDR2 are SGHRS and YFSETQ. CDR3 nucleotides: TGCGCCAGCAGTATTGCGGGACCGGGGGGGCAGTACTTC. The encoded protein is CASSIAGPGGQYF.

This chain links TRBV5-1 with TRBJ2-1, with TRBD1 matching over 8 bases. Losses at the gene ends were 4 bases for V and 15 bases for J; bases not matched to a gene: 15. Germline V gene sequence: CDR1 SGHRS, CDR2 YFSETQ. CDR3 length: 14 residues. CDR3 amino acids: CASSLTGVEPEGFF. The CDR3 region has the DNA TGCGCCAGCAGCCTGACAGGGGTGGAACCCGAGGGGTTCTTC.

About this clone: At the DNA level, this CDR3 is encoded by other sequences in the same sample as well. The chain is built from TRBV20-1 and TRBJ2-7, with D tentatively TRBD1 (6 bases). Per the germline V gene, CDR1 is DFQATT and CDR2 is SNEGSKA (reference sequence). Trimming removed 5 bases at V and 4 bases at J, with 9 bases between. This CDR3 comprises 11 residues. CDR3 protein: CSASQGYEQYF. CDR3 in DNA: TGCAGTGCTTCACAGGGTTACGAGCAGTACTTC.

This chain connects TRBV7-9 to TRBJ1-4; the D gene is possibly TRBD1 (6 bases). CDR1 and CDR2 from the germline V gene are SEHNR and FQNEAQ (reference sequence). This CDR3 contains 18 residues. V was clipped by 7 bases and J by 6 bases, with 27 bases between them. CDR3 sequence: CASTKGQMGMRYDEKLFF. The DNA for the CDR3 is TGTGCCAGCACCAAAGGACAGATGGGTATGAGGTATGATGAAAAACTGTTTTTT. The full variable domain, in which reference TRBV7-9 and TRBJ1-4 provide the parts outside the CDR3, is DTGVSQNPRHKITKRGQNVTFRCDPISEHNRLYWYRQTLGQGPEFLTYFQNEAQLEKSRLLSDRFSAERPKGSFSTLEIQRTEQGDSAMYLCASTKGQMGMRYDEKLFFGSGTQLSVL.

The CDR3 protein is CASSQSRGPGNTIYF. The CDR3 DNA sequence: TGTGCCAGCAGCCAAAGTAGGGGCCCTGGAAACACCATATATTTT. This chain uses TRBV14 with TRBJ1-3; weak D call: TRBD1 (5 bases). The CDR3 spans 15 residues. Germline loops: CDR1 SGHDN, CDR2 FVKESK. V lost 2 bases to trimming and J lost 2 bases, with 10 bases between them. Combining the CDR3 with reference TRBV14 and TRBJ1-3 gives the whole variable domain EAGVTQFPSHSVIEKGQTVTLRCDPISGHDNLYWYRRVMGKEIKFLLHFVKESKQDESGMPNNRFLAERTGGTYSTLKVQPAELEDSGVYFCASSQSRGPGNTIYFGEGSWLTVV.

This sequence joins TRBV7-8 and TRBJ2-3, with a possible D match to TRBD2 (6 bases). Germline assignment: CDR1 SGHVS and CDR2 FQNEAQ. The V and J ends lost 1 base and 1 base respectively, with 9 bases between them. The CDR3 is 15 amino acids. The DNA for the CDR3 is TGTGCCAGCAGCTTAGGTTCTAGCGGCACAGATACGCAGTATTTT. This encodes CASSLGSSGTDTQYF.

The chain couples TRBV5-4 to TRBJ2-2; no clear D gene. Germline assignment: CDR1 SGHNT and CDR2 YYREEE (reference sequence). Deletions cut 0 bases from V and 4 bases from J, with 4 bases between. This CDR3 region has 13 residues. The CDR3 protein is CASSLASTGELFF. The CDR3 nucleotides read TGTGCCAGCAGCTTGGCCTCCACCGGGGAGCTGTTTTTT.

In nucleotides, the CDR3 is TGTGCCATCAGTGGACAGTTAAACTACGAGCAGTACTTC. Residues: CAISGQLNYEQYF. The chain is built from TRBV10-3 and TRBJ2-7, with D tentatively TRBD1 (5 bases). The CDR3 is made up of 13 amino acids. Trimming stripped 4 bases from V and 3 bases from J, with 10 bases between. Germline loops: CDR1 ENHRY, CDR2 SYGVKD.

The chain uses TRBV11-2 and TRBJ2-7; TRBD2 might be the D (6 bases). Looked up from germline, CDR1 is SGHAT and CDR2 is FQNNGV. V was trimmed by 6 bases and J by 0 bases, leaving 15 bases between them. This CDR3 spans 15 amino acids. DNA of the CDR3: TGTGCCAGCAGTCCGGAGGGATTCACCTCCTACGAGCAGTACTTC. It is translated as CASSPEGFTSYEQYF.

In this sample, this clone turned up once. The rearrangement joins TRBV7-9 to TRBJ2-3; 7 bases map to TRBD2. Trimming at V came to 3 bases and at J to 3 bases, leaving 0 bases not matched to a gene. Germline V gene sequence: CDR1 SEHNR, CDR2 FQNEAQ (reference sequence). CDR3 length: 13 amino acids. The CDR3: CASSFGRTDTQYF. The DNA of the CDR3 is TGTGCCAGCAGCTTCGGGAGGACAGATACGCAGTATTTT.

This clone was detected once. The CDR3 sequence is CASSDWGQGHEKLFF. Here the CDR3 DNA reads TGTGCCAGCAGTGATTGGGGACAGGGACATGAAAAACTGTTTTTT. This chain connects TRBV25-1 to TRBJ1-4; 9 nucleotides line up with TRBD1. The CDR3 consists of 15 residues. Germline V gives CDR1 MGHDK, CDR2 SYGVNS. Trimming took 3 bases from V and 6 from J; bases not matched to a gene: 5.

In its sample, this clone was seen once. This chain uses TRBV7-9 with TRBJ1-5, with D perhaps TRBD1 (5 bases). Per germline, CDR1 SEHNR and CDR2 FQNEAQ (reference sequence). The CDR3 loop spans 14 amino acids. V dropped 5 bases and J dropped 3 bases, with 11 bases sitting between them. The CDR3 sequence is CASSLRDANQPQHF. In nucleotides, the CDR3 is TGTGCCAGCAGCCTCAGGGATGCCAATCAGCCCCAGCATTTT.

This clone turned up a few times. This chain joins TRBV7-9 and TRBJ1-1; a possible D gene is TRBD1 (6 bases). V dropped 4 bases and J dropped 8 bases, with 14 bases sitting between them. CDR1 is SEHNR and CDR2 is FQNEAQ in the germline V gene (reference sequence). This CDR3 has 13 residues. CDR3 nucleotide sequence: TGTGCCAGCAGCTCACCAACAGGGTCCGAAGCTTTCTTT. Translated: CASSSPTGSEAFF.

This clone was recorded a few times. The V gene is TRBV5-5, the J gene TRBJ2-7; TRBD2 agrees at 8 bases. CDR1 is SGHKS, CDR2 YYEKEE, per germline (reference sequence). The CDR3 has 15 residues. The ends lost 0 bases at V and 4 bases at J; junction bases unmatched: 6. CDR3 protein: CASSLAASGGYEQYF. The CDR3 bases are TGTGCCAGCAGCTTGGCAGCGAGCGGGGGTTACGAGCAGTACTTC.